Listed below are T cell receptor beta chains from one sample, sequenced in a study of blood T cell repertoires in COVID-19. Profiled with immunoSEQ multiplex PCR; TCRdb holds only in-frame clones, not every one. The sample carries tens of thousands of clones, 85% recorded once. Sequencing was performed on peripheral blood. The receptors were gathered from an elderly man with acute or convalescent COVID-19. Both conserved end residues are part of each CDR3. D genes are given only for firm matches. Clone sizes are given selectively: once, few, many, or a class where the clone is expanded.

length: 15
J: TRBJ2-5
size: .
D: .
V: TRBV24-1
CDR3: CATSDFFPGGETQYF
DNA: TGTGCCACCAGTGATTTTTTCCCAGGAGGGGAGACCCAGTACTTC

length: 14
J: TRBJ2-7
size: .
D: TRBD1
V: TRBV7-8
CDR3: CASSLRDSSYEQYF
DNA: TGTGCCAGCAGCCTCCGGGACAGCTCCTACGAGCAGTACTTC

length: 12
J: TRBJ2-7
size: .
D: .
V: TRBV24-1
CDR3: CATSDTDYEQYF
DNA: TGTGCCACCAGTGACACAGATTACGAGCAGTACTTC

length: 14
J: TRBJ2-4
size: once
D: .
V: TRBV11-3
CDR3: CASSPNWGGNIQYF
DNA: TGTGCCAGCAGCCCAAACTGGGGAGGAAACATTCAGTACTTC

length: 15
J: TRBJ1-1
size: .
D: TRBD1
V: TRBV28
CDR3: CASSWADRLNTEAFF
DNA: TGTGCCAGCAGCTGGGCGGACAGGCTTAACACTGAAGCTTTCTTT

length: 14
J: TRBJ1-3
size: .
D: TRBD1
V: TRBV3-1/TRBV3-2
CDR3: CASSLRDSGNTIYF
DNA: TGTGCCAGCAGCCTTCGGGACAGTGGAAACACCATATATTTT

length: 15
J: TRBJ1-2
size: .
D: .
V: TRBV7-2
CDR3: CASVDPGALNYGYTF
DNA: TGTGCCAGTGTGGACCCAGGGGCCCTCAACTATGGCTACACCTTC

length: 13
J: TRBJ2-5
size: .
D: .
V: TRBV5-1
CDR3: CASSLSASETQYF
DNA: TGCGCCAGCAGCTTGAGCGCTTCAGAGACCCAGTACTTC

length: 13
J: TRBJ2-5
size: .
D: TRBD2
V: TRBV12-3/TRBV12-4
CDR3: CASSGGGGETQYF
DNA: TGTGCCAGCTCGGGGGGGGGAGGCGAGACCCAGTACTTC

length: 17
J: TRBJ2-5
size: .
D: TRBD2
V: TRBV10-2
CDR3: CASSVPGLAGVGETQYF
DNA: TGCGCCAGCAGTGTCCCGGGACTAGCGGGAGTTGGCGAGACCCAGTACTTC

length: 15
J: TRBJ1-4
size: few
D: .
V: TRBV28
CDR3: CASSGAETGSEKLFF
DNA: TGTGCCAGCAGTGGAGCAGAGACTGGGTCTGAAAAACTGTTTTTT